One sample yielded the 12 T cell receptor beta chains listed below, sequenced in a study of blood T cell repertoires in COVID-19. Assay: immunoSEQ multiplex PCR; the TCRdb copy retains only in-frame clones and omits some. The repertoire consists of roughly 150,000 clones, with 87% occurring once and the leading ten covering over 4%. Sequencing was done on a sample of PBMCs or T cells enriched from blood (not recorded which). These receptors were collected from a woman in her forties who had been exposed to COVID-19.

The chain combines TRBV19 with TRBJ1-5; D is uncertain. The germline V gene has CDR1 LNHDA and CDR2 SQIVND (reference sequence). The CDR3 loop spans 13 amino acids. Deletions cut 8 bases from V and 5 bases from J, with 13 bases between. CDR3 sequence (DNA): TGTGCCAGTGTCCGCCAGGCCGATCAGCCCCAGCATTTT. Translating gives CASVRQADQPQHF.

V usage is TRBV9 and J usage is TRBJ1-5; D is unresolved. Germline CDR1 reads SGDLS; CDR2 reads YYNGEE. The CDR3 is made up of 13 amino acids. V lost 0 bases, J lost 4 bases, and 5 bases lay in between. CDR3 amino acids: CASSVDINQPQHF. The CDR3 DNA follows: TGTGCCAGCAGCGTAGATATAAATCAGCCCCAGCATTTT. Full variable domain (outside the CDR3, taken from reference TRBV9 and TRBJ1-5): DSGVTQTPKHLITATGQRVTLRCSPRSGDLSVYWYQQSLDQGLQFLIQYYNGEERAKGNILERFSAQQFPDLHSELNLSSLELGDSALYFCASSVDINQPQHFGDGTRLSIL.

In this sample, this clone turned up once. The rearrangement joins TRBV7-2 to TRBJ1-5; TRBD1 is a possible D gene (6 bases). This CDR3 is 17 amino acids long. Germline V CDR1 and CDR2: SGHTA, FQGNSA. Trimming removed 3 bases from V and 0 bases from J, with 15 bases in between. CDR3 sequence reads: CASSFGPGTNSNQPQHF. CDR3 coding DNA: TGTGCCAGCAGCTTTGGTCCCGGGACAAATAGCAATCAGCCCCAGCATTTT.

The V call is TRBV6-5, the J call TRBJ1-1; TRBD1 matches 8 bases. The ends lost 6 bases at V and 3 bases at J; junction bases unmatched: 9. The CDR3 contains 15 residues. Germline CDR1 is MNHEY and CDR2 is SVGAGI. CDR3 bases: TGTGCCAGCAGGACAGGGGCGGCCGGGCACACTGAAGCTTTCTTT. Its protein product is CASRTGAAGHTEAFF.

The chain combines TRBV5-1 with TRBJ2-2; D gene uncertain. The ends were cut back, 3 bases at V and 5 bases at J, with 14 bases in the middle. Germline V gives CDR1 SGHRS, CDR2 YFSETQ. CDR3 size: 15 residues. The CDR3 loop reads CASSSTLRPTGELFF. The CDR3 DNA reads TGCGCCAGCAGCTCCACACTAAGGCCAACCGGGGAGCTGTTTTTT.

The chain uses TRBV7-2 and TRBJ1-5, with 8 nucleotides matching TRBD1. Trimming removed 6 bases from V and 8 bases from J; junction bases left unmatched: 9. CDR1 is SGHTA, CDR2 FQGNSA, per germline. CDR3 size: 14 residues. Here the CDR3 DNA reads TGTGCCAGCAGTTTACAGGGGGGCAAGGAGCCCCAGCATTTT. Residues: CASSLQGGKEPQHF.

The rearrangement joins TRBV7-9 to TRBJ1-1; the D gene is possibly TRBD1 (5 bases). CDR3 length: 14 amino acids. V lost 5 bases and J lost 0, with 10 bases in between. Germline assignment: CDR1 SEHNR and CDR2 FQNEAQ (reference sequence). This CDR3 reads CASSPRQMNTEAFF. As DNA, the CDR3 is TGTGCCAGCAGCCCGAGACAGATGAACACTGAAGCTTTCTTT.

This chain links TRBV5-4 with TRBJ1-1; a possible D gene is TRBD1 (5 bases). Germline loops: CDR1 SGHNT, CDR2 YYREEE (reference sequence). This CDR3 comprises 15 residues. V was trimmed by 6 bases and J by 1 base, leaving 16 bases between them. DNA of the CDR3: TGTGCCAGCACCCCCGCCAGGGTGAAGAACACTGAAGCTTTCTTT. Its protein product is CASTPARVKNTEAFF. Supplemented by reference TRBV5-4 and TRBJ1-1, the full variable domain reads ETGVTQSPTHLIKTRGQQVTLRCSSQSGHNTVSWYQQALGQGPQFIFQYYREEENGRGNFPPRFSGLQFPNYSSELNVNALELDDSALYLCASTPARVKNTEAFFGQGTRLTVV.

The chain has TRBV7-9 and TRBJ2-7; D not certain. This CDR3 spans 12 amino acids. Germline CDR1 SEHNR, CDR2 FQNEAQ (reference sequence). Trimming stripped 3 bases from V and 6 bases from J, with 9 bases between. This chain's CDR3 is CASSFPNGEQYF. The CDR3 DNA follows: TGTGCCAGCAGCTTTCCGAACGGCGAGCAGTACTTC. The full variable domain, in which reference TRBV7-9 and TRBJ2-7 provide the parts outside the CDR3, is DTGVSQNPRHKITKRGQNVTFRCDPISEHNRLYWYRQTLGQGPEFLTYFQNEAQLEKSRLLSDRFSAERPKGSFSTLEIQRTEQGDSAMYLCASSFPNGEQYFGPGTRLTVT.

In nucleotides, the CDR3 is TGTGCCAGCAGCCGCGGCAGGGGCTTTGGAAACACCATATATTTT. It is translated as CASSRGRGFGNTIYF. The chain recombines TRBV7-2 with TRBJ1-3; D perhaps matches TRBD1 (6 bases). V was pared by 5 bases and J by 3 bases, with 14 bases between. The CDR3 runs to 15 residues. CDR1 SGHTA and CDR2 FQGNSA come from the germline V gene. The whole variable domain, remainder taken from reference TRBV7-2 and TRBJ1-3, is GAGVSQSPSNKVTEKGKDVELRCDPISGHTALYWYRQSLGQGLEFLIYFQGNSAPDKSGLPSDRFSAERTGGSVSTLTIQRTQQEDSAVYLCASSRGRGFGNTIYFGEGSWLTVV.

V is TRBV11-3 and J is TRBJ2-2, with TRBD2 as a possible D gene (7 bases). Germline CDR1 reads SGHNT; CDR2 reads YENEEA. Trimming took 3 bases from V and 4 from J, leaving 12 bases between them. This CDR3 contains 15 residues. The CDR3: CASSLGGAGTGELFF. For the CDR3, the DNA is TGTGCCAGCAGCTTGGGGGGGGCAGGCACCGGGGAGCTGTTTTTT.

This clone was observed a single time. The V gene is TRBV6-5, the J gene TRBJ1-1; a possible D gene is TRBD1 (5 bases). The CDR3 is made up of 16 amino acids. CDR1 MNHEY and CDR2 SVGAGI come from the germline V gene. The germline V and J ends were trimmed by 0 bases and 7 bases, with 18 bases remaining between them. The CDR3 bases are TGTGCCAGCAGTTACTCAGCCGTCGTAACAGGTATTGAAGCTTTCTTT. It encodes CASSYSAVVTGIEAFF.